The sample holds a few counts of the clone carrying this T cell receptor (beta chain). The data were obtained in a study of cytomegalovirus exposure and HLA in healthy donors. 13 Jbeta primers and 60 Vbeta primers were used for the PCR. The data were produced by immunoSEQ multiplex PCR, yet TCRdb's version contains in-frame clones alone and is incomplete. The sample lists some 170,000 clones; 78% were seen once. The CDR3 spans 15 residues. V was cut by 4 bases and J by 1 base, with 12 bases left in between. Per the germline V gene, CDR1 is LNHDA and CDR2 is SQIVND (reference sequence). The TCR originated in a female donor in good health and CMV-seronegative. The material sequenced was PBMCs. The chain recombines TRBV19 with TRBJ2-3; TRBD2 is a possible D gene (6 bases). The DNA of the CDR3 is TGTGCCAGTAGTACCGTCGGGAGCCGCACAGATACGCAGTATTTT. Amino acid sequence: CASSTVGSRTDTQYF.